This TCR beta chain was observed in a study of cytomegalovirus exposure and HLA in healthy donors. Study-level points and caveats: Follow-up analysis later connected one missense variant in DCLRE1C with trimming of TCR beta V- and J-genes.

While unrecorded immune exposures were likely, the donors were nominally healthy when sampled. Per germline, CDR1 SQVTM and CDR2 ANQGSEA. Trimming cost V 4 bases and J 4 bases, with 16 bases left between them. This CDR3 has 14 amino acids. Researchers ran the PCR with 60 Vbeta and 13 Jbeta primers. The protocol was immunoSEQ multiplex PCR, while the TCRdb copy is restricted to in-frame clones and leaves out a portion. The table lists a few hundred thousand clones, about 87% of them singletons. A remark on this clone: The antigen remains undetermined.

This chain joins TRBV29-1 and TRBJ2-5; D possibly corresponds to TRBD2 (5 bases). What was sequenced was PBMCs. The receptor was derived from a woman aged 18 to 35 in good health and CMV-seronegative. The CDR3 nucleotides are TGCAGCGTTGGGAGGCGACTGTCGGTAGAGACCCAGTACTTC. This encodes CSVGRRLSVETQYF. The full variable domain, in which reference TRBV29-1 and TRBJ2-5 provide the parts outside the CDR3, is SAVISQKPSRDICQRGTSLTIQCQVDSQVTMMFWYRQQPGQSLTLIATANQGSEATYESGFVIDKFPISRPNLTFSTLTVSNMSPEDSSIYLCSVGRRLSVETQYFGPGTRLLVL.